Shown below are 27 T cell receptor beta chains from a single sample sequenced in a study of CD8 T cells in Susac syndrome (dated by TCRdb to 2018 to 2020). Library preparation employed the immunoSEQ multiplex PCR assay. RNA was extracted using the RNeasy kit, and about 0.5 to 1 ug of the RNA was reverse transcribed with random hexamers. TCRdb redid the processing of the public reads, applying fastp at Q25 and MiXCR, and retained in-frame beta chains. One record per CDR3 amino acid sequence lists the most common genes and DNA. The sample table lists around 160,000 distinct CDR3 sequences, roughly 95% of them with a count of one. The leading ten clones occupy about 0.1% of the sample. The sequencing sample was made of CD4+ T cells from PBMCs. These receptors all come from a human donor with multiple sclerosis.

The V call is TRBV29-1, the J call TRBJ1-2; D gene unclear. This CDR3 spans 12 amino acids. V lost 4 bases to trimming and J lost 8 bases, with 14 bases between them. The germline gives CDR1 SQVTM, CDR2 ANQGSEA. CDR3 sequence: CSVVTGARGYTF. The CDR3 DNA is TGCAGCGTTGTCACGGGCGCGCGAGGCTACACCTTC.

CDR3 loop: CSVEGQGYEQYF. The CDR3 coding sequence is TGCAGCGTTGAGGGACAGGGGTACGAGCAGTACTTC. The rearrangement joins TRBV29-1 to TRBJ2-7; 10 nucleotides agree with TRBD1. CDR3 length: 12 residues. V was pared by 3 bases and J by 4 bases, with 0 bases of the junction left unmatched. Germline CDR1 reads SQVTM; CDR2 reads ANQGSEA.

This CDR3 is CASKGTSGRGGSYNEQFF. The CDR3 region has the DNA TGTGCCAGCAAGGGGACTAGCGGGAGAGGAGGCTCCTACAATGAGCAGTTCTTC. The chain carries TRBV4-2 and TRBJ2-1; 14 bases are a match to TRBD2. The CDR3 runs 18 residues. V trimming: 7 bases; J trimming: 0 bases; junction bases outside the gene matches: 8. Germline CDR1 is LGHNA and CDR2 is YNFKEQ.

The sample holds a few counts of this clonotype. The chain uses TRBV27 and TRBJ2-2; no firm D call. V was shortened by 6 bases and J by 1 base, with 0 bases between the two germline ends. The CDR3 extends over 11 amino acids. Germline V lookup: CDR1 MNHEY, CDR2 SMNVEV (reference sequence). CDR3 region: CASRNTGELFF. In DNA, the CDR3 is TGTGCCAGCAGGAACACCGGGGAGCTGTTTTTT.

The gene calls are TRBV27 and TRBJ2-7, with 9 bases aligning to TRBD2. V shed 7 bases, J shed 3 bases, and the junction held 10 bases outside the gene matches. CDR3 length: 15 amino acids. The germline CDR1 and CDR2 sequences are MNHEY and SMNVEV (reference sequence). In DNA, the CDR3 is TGTGCCAGCATCATGCGGGCGGGAGGGGACTACGAGCAGTACTTC. This codes for CASIMRAGGDYEQYF.

The rearrangement links TRBV6-2 or TRBV6-3 to TRBJ2-5, with 10 bases matching TRBD2. V shed 5 bases, J shed 3 bases, and the junction held 6 bases outside the gene matches. Germline assignment: CDR1 MNHEY and CDR2 SVGEGT. This CDR3 region has 15 residues. The CDR3 spells CASSPGTSVEETQYF. The DNA for the CDR3 is TGTGCCAGCAGTCCCGGGACTAGCGTGGAAGAGACCCAGTACTTC.

The chain links TRBV2 to TRBJ1-2; D is undetermined. Germline CDR1 SNHLY, CDR2 FYNNEI. This CDR3 region has 12 residues. The V gene lost 7 bases and the J gene lost 2 bases, with 8 bases spanning the gap. The CDR3 sequence: CASMRWNYGYTF. DNA for the CDR3: TGTGCCAGCATGCGGTGGAACTATGGCTACACCTTC.

V and J are TRBV30 and TRBJ1-5; weak D call: TRBD1 (5 bases). Germline CDR1 GTSNPN, CDR2 SVGIG (reference sequence). Trimming removed 3 bases at V and 6 bases at J, with 15 bases between. The CDR3 sequence is 14 residues long. The CDR3 reads CAWSRGASGQPQHF. Written as DNA, the CDR3 is TGTGCCTGGAGCCGAGGGGCGAGTGGTCAGCCCCAGCATTTT.

The chain recombines TRBV7-9 with TRBJ2-4, with TRBD2 matching over 8 bases. CDR3 length: 15 amino acids. V lost 5 bases to trimming and J lost 8 bases; unmatched junction nucleotides: 11. The germline V gene has CDR1 SEHNR and CDR2 FQNEAQ (reference sequence). The DNA for the CDR3 is TGTGCCAGCAGCCCCGGCGGGGGGCGCTTGTACATTCAGTACTTC. Residues: CASSPGGGRLYIQYF.

The rearrangement uses TRBV20-1 and TRBJ1-2; D unclear. V gave up 0 bases and J gave up 7 bases, with 9 bases separating them. CDR3 length: 12 residues. CDR1 DFQATT and CDR2 SNEGSKA come from the germline V gene (reference sequence). The CDR3 bases are TGCAGTGCTAGAGATTCATCCTTTGGCTACACCTTC. Amino acids: CSARDSSFGYTF.

J is TRBJ2-5 and V is TRBV5-8, with D possibly being TRBD2 (5 bases). The CDR3 is 15 residues long. Germline V lookup: CDR1 SGHTS, CDR2 YDEGEE. Deletions cut 0 bases from V and 2 bases from J, with 11 bases between. CDR3 residues: CASSLGDSVQETQYF. In nucleotides, the CDR3 is TGTGCCAGCAGCTTGGGTGATAGCGTTCAAGAGACCCAGTACTTC.

This clonotype was observed a single time. The chain carries TRBV18 and TRBJ2-3; 9 nucleotides align to TRBD1. V was pared by 8 bases and J by 5 bases, with 11 bases of the junction left unmatched. CDR3 length: 15 residues. The germline V gene encodes CDR1 KGHSH and CDR2 LQKENI. This CDR3 reads CASMDRGHSVDTQYF. Written as DNA, the CDR3 is TGTGCCAGCATGGACAGGGGCCACTCTGTAGATACGCAGTATTTT.

The chain couples TRBV11-2 to TRBJ2-7, with 12 bases identical to TRBD2. CDR3 length equals 19 residues. Germline CDR1 SGHAT, CDR2 FQNNGV. V was pared by 5 bases and J by 3 bases, with 17 bases of the junction left unmatched. The CDR3 is CASSPFTLSSGRVGYEQYF. The CDR3 DNA reads as TGTGCCAGCAGCCCCTTTACCCTTTCTAGCGGGAGGGTGGGCTACGAGCAGTACTTC. Supplemented by reference TRBV11-2 and TRBJ2-7, the full variable domain reads EAGVAQSPRYKIIEKRQSVAFWCNPISGHATLYWYQQILGQGPKLLIQFQNNGVVDDSQLPKDRFSAERLKGVDSTLKIQPAKLEDSAVYLCASSPFTLSSGRVGYEQYFGPGTRLTVT.

This sequence joins TRBV5-1 and TRBJ2-2, with D perhaps assigned TRBD1 or TRBD2 (6 bases each). Trimming took 4 bases from V and 0 from J, leaving 10 bases between them. The CDR3 spans 15 residues. CDR1 is SGHRS, CDR2 YFSETQ, per germline. The CDR3 DNA is TGCGCCAGCAGCGGCGGGACATCGAACACCGGGGAGCTGTTTTTT. Translation gives CASSGGTSNTGELFF.

The V call is TRBV30, the J call TRBJ1-1; TRBD1 is a possible D gene (6 bases). This CDR3 has 11 residues. V gave up 3 bases and J gave up 11 bases, with 13 bases separating them. The germline CDR1 and CDR2 sequences are GTSNPN and SVGIG (reference sequence). DNA of the CDR3: TGTGCCTGGAGCCTGGGGGGCTGGGCTTTCTTT. This gives the protein CAWSLGGWAFF.

The chain links TRBV2 to TRBJ2-1, with no clear D. Germline V lookup: CDR1 SNHLY, CDR2 FYNNEI. The V end was cut by 5 bases, the J end by 12 bases, with 8 bases between. The length of the CDR3 is 10 residues. CDR3: CASSPGTQFF. The CDR3 DNA is TGTGCCAGCAGTCCGGGTACGCAGTTCTTC.

The chain recombines TRBV12-3 or TRBV12-4 with TRBJ1-5; D is unresolved. Deletions cut 7 bases from V and 6 bases from J, with 19 bases between. CDR3 size: 15 residues. CDR3 bases: TGTGCCAGCACCCCCACTCGTCCCCCGGGTCAGCCCCAGCATTTT. Its translation: CASTPTRPPGQPQHF.

The chain recombines TRBV2 with TRBJ1-4; D gene ambiguous. CDR1 and CDR2 (germline): SNHLY, FYNNEI. CDR3 length: 14 amino acids. V lost 6 bases and J 1 base, leaving 9 bases between the germline ends. For the CDR3, the DNA is TGTGCCAGCAGGGACCGCGAAACTAATGAAAAACTGTTTTTT. It specifies CASRDRETNEKLFF.

V is TRBV6-1 and J is TRBJ1-2; D uncertain. This CDR3 spans 16 amino acids. V dropped 2 bases and J dropped 4 bases, with 17 bases sitting between them. Germline CDR1 is MNHNS and CDR2 is SASEGT. The CDR3 is CASSEKAGLSGYGYTF. The CDR3 DNA reads as TGTGCCAGCAGTGAAAAGGCAGGACTCTCTGGCTATGGCTACACCTTC.

This chain joins TRBV7-9 and TRBJ1-1; 7 bases fit TRBD1. With 2 bases clipped from V and 8 bases from J, the junction kept 11 bases outside the gene matches. Germline loops: CDR1 SEHNR, CDR2 FQNEAQ (reference sequence). The CDR3 runs 15 residues. The CDR3 region is CASSLNFQGVAEAFF. The DNA for the CDR3 is TGTGCCAGCAGCTTAAATTTCCAGGGGGTAGCGGAAGCTTTCTTT.

The CDR3, as DNA: TGTGCCAGCTCGGATAACCGGGGGGGGAACACTGAAGCTTTCTTT. Amino acid sequence: CASSDNRGGNTEAFF. This chain uses TRBV18 with TRBJ1-1, with a tentative D call TRBD1 (5 bases). V was shortened by 6 bases and J by 1 base, with 15 bases between the two germline ends. Germline lookup yields CDR1 KGHSH and CDR2 LQKENI. This CDR3 spans 15 amino acids.

Comment on this clonotype: At one of its ends the junction is not consistent with the germline gene, which may arise from a read error. The genes are TRBV6-6 and TRBJ2-5; 7 positions match TRBD1. The CDR3 loop spans 14 amino acids. The germline gives CDR1 MNHNY, CDR2 SVGAGI (reference sequence). This CDR3 is CASSFWDRREAQYF. In DNA, the CDR3 is TGTGCCAGCAGTTTCTGGGACAGAAGAGAGGCCCAGTACTTC.

This rearrangement joins TRBV7-3 to TRBJ2-1; 7 nucleotides align to TRBD1. This CDR3 has 16 residues. Trimming removed 1 base from V and 5 bases from J; junction bases left unmatched: 8. CDR1 and CDR2 from the germline V gene are SGHTA and FQGTGA. The CDR3 region is CASSLRVWDSNNEQFF. The CDR3 DNA is TGTGCCAGCAGCTTAAGGGTCTGGGACAGCAACAATGAGCAGTTCTTC. The full variable domain, in which reference TRBV7-3 and TRBJ2-1 provide the parts outside the CDR3, is GAGVSQTPSNKVTEKGKYVELRCDPISGHTALYWYRQSLGQGPEFLIYFQGTGAADDSGLPNDRFFAVRPEGSVSTLKIQRTERGDSAVYLCASSLRVWDSNNEQFFGPGTRLTVL.

The rearrangement links TRBV18 to TRBJ1-5; no clear D gene. Germline CDR1 and CDR2: KGHSH and LQKENI. V lost 3 bases and J 5 bases, leaving 8 bases between the germline ends. This CDR3 spans 13 amino acids. This CDR3 reads CASSPQADQPQHF. CDR3 coding DNA: TGTGCCAGCTCACCGCAGGCCGATCAGCCCCAGCATTTT.

The chain links TRBV3-1 to TRBJ1-4, with D unresolved. The CDR3 runs to 14 residues. V lost 4 bases to trimming and J lost 5 bases, with 11 bases between them. CDR1 LGHDT and CDR2 YNNKEL come from the germline V gene (reference sequence). The CDR3 is CASSLRISNEKLFF. In DNA, the CDR3 is TGTGCCAGCAGCCTACGGATTTCCAATGAAAAACTGTTTTTT.

The V and J genes are TRBV30 and TRBJ2-5, with 7 bases identical to TRBD1. V was clipped by 7 bases and J by 1 base; unmatched bases: 6. The CDR3 totals 13 residues. Per the germline V gene, CDR1 is GTSNPN and CDR2 is SVGIG (reference sequence). DNA for the CDR3: TGTGCCTCCGCCGGGACAGCCCAAGAGACCCAGTACTTC. Amino acid sequence: CASAGTAQETQYF.

The rearrangement links TRBV29-1 to TRBJ2-7; 7 bases are a match to TRBD2. V was clipped by 6 bases and J by 2 bases; unmatched bases: 7. The CDR3 is 13 amino acids. Germline V gives CDR1 SQVTM, CDR2 ANQGSEA. This CDR3 reads CSVLPSGTYEQYF. CDR3 coding DNA: TGCAGCGTCCTTCCGAGCGGGACCTACGAGCAGTACTTC.